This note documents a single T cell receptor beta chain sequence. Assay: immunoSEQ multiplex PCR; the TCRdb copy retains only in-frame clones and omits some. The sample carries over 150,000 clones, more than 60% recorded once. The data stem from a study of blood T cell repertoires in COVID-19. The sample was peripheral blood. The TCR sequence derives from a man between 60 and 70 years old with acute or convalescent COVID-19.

CDR3 sequence (DNA): TGTGCCAGCAGCAAGACAGTACATGGCTACACCTTC. It yields the protein CASSKTVHGYTF. The V gene is TRBV12-3 or TRBV12-4, the J gene TRBJ1-2, with a weak D call TRBD1 (5 bases). The CDR3 covers 12 residues. With 6 bases removed from V and 6 bases from J, the gap between germline ends came to 11 bases.